This T cell receptor (beta chain) was captured by sequencing in a study of PD-1 blockade in classical Hodgkin lymphoma. Points from the study as a whole: Whoever responded completely had baseline diversity much like that seen in newly diagnosed patients. CD4+ TCR diversity rose significantly by C4D1, and CD8+ TCR diversity did not. When set against healthy donors, newly diagnosed patients were reported to show lower baseline TCR diversity.

The V and J ends lost 6 bases and 7 bases, in that order; junction bases with no gene match: 5. Germline V gives CDR1 KGHSH, CDR2 LQKENI. This CDR3 is built from 13 residues. The sample holds a few counts of this clone. Its antigen is unknown. Some clones are missing from TCRdb's copy, which holds only in-frame ones; the method was immunoSEQ multiplex PCR. The sample has about 37,000 clones; 76% are singletons. Relapse after autologous stem cell transplantation occurred in every patient, and brentuximab vedotin exposure varied. Sequencing was performed on peripheral blood mononuclear cells (PBMCs), taken before the second cycle of nivolumab. This sequence originates from a human donor with classical Hodgkin lymphoma. The chain carries TRBV18 and TRBJ2-5; 10 bases map to TRBD1. The CDR3 reads CASSGQGVGTQYF. DNA of the CDR3: TGTGCCAGCTCCGGACAGGGGGTCGGGACCCAGTACTTC.